These 30 T cell receptor beta chains share one sample of origin, sequenced in a study of molecular identifiers for immune sequencing clone quantification. TCRdb reanalysed the PCR reads using MiXCR and keeps one entry per CDR3 protein. The sample lists around 470,000 distinct CDR3 sequences, 20% to 25% seen once, with 0.7% to 0.95% in the top ten. Input material: naive CD8+ T cells from blood, with Jurkat cell RNA spiked in. Subset in this sample: FACS-sorted CD8+CD4-CCR7+CD45RA+ naive T cells. All receptors come from a human donor in good health. Some libraries in this study had Jurkat cell RNA spiked in.

This clonotype has just a few counts. A much more abundant neighbour one base away suggests this may be a read error. The V call is TRBV20-1, the J call TRBJ2-3; perhaps TRBD1 as D (6 bases). The J call could be wrong; TRBJ1-5 is a better fit for the DNA end. CDR3 size: 17 residues. CDR1 and CDR2 (germline): DFQATT, SNEGSKA (reference sequence). CDR3 in DNA: TGCAGTGCTGCTAATATAATCCTAGCGGGGGACACAGATACGCAGCATTTT. This gives the protein CSAANIILAGDTDTQHF.

This clonotype occurred a few times. The chain uses TRBV18 and TRBJ1-4; 7 positions agree with TRBD1. The J segment lost 4 bases and the V segment lost 5 bases, leaving 7 bases of the junction unmatched. The germline CDR1 and CDR2 sequences are KGHSH and LQKENI. The CDR3 consists of 15 residues. This CDR3 is CASSSTGEDNEKLFF. The CDR3 region has the DNA TGTGCCAGCTCATCAACAGGGGAAGATAATGAAAAACTGTTTTTT.

At least ten counts were recorded for this clonotype. The chain combines TRBV6-6 with TRBJ2-3; the D call may be TRBD1 or TRBD2 (6 bases each). Germline lookup yields CDR1 MNHNY and CDR2 SVGAGI (reference sequence). V dropped 6 bases and J dropped 2 bases, with 21 bases sitting between them. This CDR3 has 17 residues. CDR3 sequence (DNA): TGTGCCAGCAGCCTAGGGGGGCCGGGCCGGTTCACAGATACGCAGTATTTT. It translates to CASSLGGPGRFTDTQYF.

The chain joins TRBV4-1 to TRBJ2-2; D tentatively reads TRBD1 or TRBD2 (5 bases each). This CDR3 comprises 13 residues. Germline loops: CDR1 MGHRA, CDR2 YSYEKL. V lost 5 bases and J 4 bases, leaving 8 bases between the germline ends. As DNA, the CDR3 is TGCGCCAGCAGCTCAGGGAGCACCGGGGAGCTGTTTTTT. Residues: CASSSGSTGELFF.

Many counts were recorded for this clonotype. CDR3 residues: CSARTPLASGYEQYF. The CDR3 DNA reads TGCAGTGCTAGAACGCCACTAGCGTCGGGTTACGAGCAGTACTTC. The chain couples TRBV20-1 to TRBJ2-7, with 7 bases fitting TRBD2. CDR1 and CDR2 from the germline V gene are DFQATT and SNEGSKA (reference sequence). The V gene end was trimmed by 2 bases and the J gene end by 4 bases; junction bases not matched to a gene: 11. This CDR3 region has 15 residues.

This clonotype was counted a few times. The chain is built from TRBV20-1 and TRBJ2-7; no clear D. This CDR3 has 14 residues. V lost 2 bases and J lost 0, with 11 bases in between. CDR1 is DFQATT and CDR2 is SNEGSKA in the germline V gene (reference sequence). The CDR3 protein is CSARPGRSSYEQYF. DNA of the CDR3: TGCAGTGCTAGACCCGGACGCAGCTCCTACGAGCAGTACTTC.

This clonotype was found many times. The gene calls are TRBV5-1 and TRBJ2-5, with D hard to call. Trimming took off 1 base at V and 4 bases at J, with 8 bases between the two ends. The CDR3 runs 13 residues. Looked up from germline, CDR1 is SGHRS and CDR2 is YFSETQ. CDR3 protein: CASSLWSGETQYF. The CDR3 DNA reads TGCGCCAGCAGCTTGTGGTCCGGAGAGACCCAGTACTTC. Full variable domain (rest looked up from reference TRBV5-1 and TRBJ2-5): KAGVTQTPRYLIKTRGQQVTLSCSPISGHRSVSWYQQTPGQGLQFLFEYFSETQRNKGNFPGRFSGRQFSNSRSEMNVSTLELGDSALYLCASSLWSGETQYFGPGTRLLVL.

V gene TRBV27 combines with J gene TRBJ1-2; perhaps TRBD1 as D (5 bases). The germline V gene encodes CDR1 MNHEY and CDR2 SMNVEV (reference sequence). This CDR3 region has 14 residues. Trimming left V 2 bases short and J 5 bases short, with 12 bases between. The CDR3, as DNA: TGTGCCAGCAGTTTACAGGGAAATCAGTATGGCTACACCTTC. Translation: CASSLQGNQYGYTF.

This clonotype turned up a few times. V gene TRBV5-6 combines with J gene TRBJ2-3, with D perhaps TRBD2 (6 bases). The germline CDR1 and CDR2 sequences are SGHDT and YYEEEE. CDR3 length: 16 residues. V lost 5 bases and J 1 base, leaving 17 bases between the germline ends. The chain's CDR3 is CASRTLRGLGTDTQYF. Here the CDR3 DNA reads TGTGCCAGCAGGACCCTAAGGGGACTTGGCACAGATACGCAGTATTTT.

Regarding this clonotype: A read error is possible here, since a much larger clone lies one base away. No conserved phenylalanine or tryptophan is present at the end of the CDR3, so a read error is the likely explanation. V and J are TRBV13 and TRBJ2-3; 7 bases are a match to TRBD2. The junction had 4 bases not matched to a gene; V was cut back by 1 base and J by 6 bases. The germline V gene encodes CDR1 PRHDT and CDR2 FYEKMQ (reference sequence). The CDR3 has 14 residues. In DNA form, the CDR3 reads TGTGCCAGCAGCTTAGTCCTAGCGGACGATACGCAGTATTCT. Residues: CASSLVLADDTQYS.

The sample holds many counts of this clonotype. This chain connects TRBV19 to TRBJ2-2, with 7 nucleotides matching TRBD1. Unmatched junction bases numbered 10, after V lost 3 bases and J lost 6 bases. The CDR3 spans 16 residues. Germline values: CDR1 LNHDA, CDR2 SQIVND (reference sequence). CDR3 loop: CASSILTGRFAGELFF. The CDR3 DNA follows: TGTGCCAGTAGTATTCTGACAGGGAGATTCGCCGGGGAGCTGTTTTTT.

Here the CDR3 DNA reads TGTGCCAGCAGGCGGCAGGACCGTTACGAGCAGTACTTC. Protein product: CASRRQDRYEQYF. V is TRBV2 and J is TRBJ2-7; D not resolved. CDR1 is SNHLY and CDR2 is FYNNEI in the germline V gene. The CDR3 extends over 13 amino acids. Trimming removed 6 bases at V and 4 bases at J, with 13 bases between.

This chain uses TRBV15 with TRBJ2-5; no firm D call. The ends were cut back, 1 base at V and 1 base at J, with 13 bases in the middle. From germline, CDR1 is LNHNV and CDR2 YYDKDF (reference sequence). The CDR3 runs 16 residues. The CDR3 nucleotides read TGTGCCACCAGCAGAGGATCAGGTCCGCTCCAAGAGACCCAGTACTTC. Protein product: CATSRGSGPLQETQYF.

There are many counts of this clonotype. The V gene is TRBV29-1, the J gene TRBJ2-7, with D perhaps TRBD1 or TRBD2 (5 bases each). V lost 7 bases to trimming and J lost 7 bases, with 17 bases between them. The germline V gene encodes CDR1 SQVTM and CDR2 ANQGSEA. The CDR3 is made up of 12 amino acids. The CDR3 sequence is CSALTGRGEQYF. For the CDR3, the DNA is TGCAGCGCTCTAACAGGTCGCGGGGAGCAGTACTTC.

CDR3 protein: CASSLGGNNYGYTF. CDR3 bases: TGTGCCAGCAGTTTAGGGGGGAACAACTATGGCTACACCTTC. The rearrangement uses TRBV12-3 or TRBV12-4 and TRBJ1-2; D might be TRBD1 (5 bases). CDR3 size: 14 residues. Trimming pared 1 base from V and 2 bases from J, leaving 8 bases between.

In this sample, this clonotype turned up a few times. The chain links TRBV12-3 or TRBV12-4 to TRBJ1-2; D is unclear. Trimming pared 1 base from V and 6 bases from J, leaving 6 bases between. The CDR3 consists of 12 residues. Here the CDR3 DNA reads TGTGCCAGCAGTTTAGAAAGAAATGGCTACACCTTC. This sequence encodes CASSLERNGYTF.

This clonotype appeared once. This sequence joins TRBV7-9 and TRBJ2-2, with 8 positions matching TRBD2. The CDR3 has 17 amino acids. The trim removed 5 bases at V and 4 bases at J, leaving 12 bases unmatched. The germline V gene has CDR1 SEHNR and CDR2 FQNEAQ (reference sequence). The CDR3 here is CASSPGRASAVTGELFF. Written as DNA, the CDR3 is TGTGCCAGCAGCCCCGGGAGGGCTAGCGCGGTCACCGGGGAGCTGTTTTTT. Full variable domain (rest looked up from reference TRBV7-9 and TRBJ2-2): DTGVSQNPRHKITKRGQNVTFRCDPISEHNRLYWYRQTLGQGPEFLTYFQNEAQLEKSRLLSDRFSAERPKGSFSTLEIQRTEQGDSAMYLCASSPGRASAVTGELFFGEGSRLTVL.

This clonotype was picked up many times. This chain connects TRBV7-9 to TRBJ2-1; 7 positions agree with TRBD2. CDR3 length: 15 amino acids. Germline CDR1 is SEHNR and CDR2 is FQNEAQ (reference sequence). Trimming removed 5 bases from V and 1 base from J; junction bases left unmatched: 5. Here the CDR3 reads CASSATSWSYNEQFF. In DNA, the CDR3 is TGTGCCAGCAGCGCGACTAGCTGGTCCTACAATGAGCAGTTCTTC.

The table lists this clonotype with a few counts. V usage is TRBV11-3 and J usage is TRBJ1-2; a possible D gene is TRBD1 (5 bases). The CDR3 extends over 14 amino acids. The V and J ends lost 6 bases and 5 bases respectively, with 16 bases between them. The V gene's germline CDR1 is SGHNT and CDR2 YENEEA. The CDR3, as DNA: TGTGCCAGCAGACTAATTGACAGCCCGTATGGCTACACCTTC. Translated: CASRLIDSPYGYTF. The variable domain in full, completed from reference TRBV11-3 and TRBJ1-2, reads EAGVVQSPRYKIIEKKQPVAFWCNPISGHNTLYWYLQNLGQGPELLIRYENEEAVDDSQLPKDRFSAERLKGVDSTLKIQPAELGDSAVYLCASRLIDSPYGYTFGSGTRLTVV.

This chain joins TRBV6-5 and TRBJ1-1; D gene unclear. The V end was cut by 8 bases, the J end by 1 base, with 8 bases between. The CDR3 runs 12 residues. The germline V gene has CDR1 MNHEY and CDR2 SVGAGI. Written as DNA, the CDR3 is TGTGCCAGCGGTTGGGGGAACACTGAAGCTTTCTTT. This gives the protein CASGWGNTEAFF.

The table lists this clonotype with many counts. The CDR3 bases are TGCGCCAGCAGCTTGAGTAGCGGGGGAACCTACGAGCAGTACTTC. Translated, it gives CASSLSSGGTYEQYF. The chain joins TRBV5-1 to TRBJ2-7, with 9 bases that match TRBD2. Germline trimming cut 1 base from V and 2 bases from J; bases unmatched to any gene: 4. The CDR3 length is 15 residues. The germline V gene encodes CDR1 SGHRS and CDR2 YFSETQ.

In this sample, this clonotype turned up many times. The V gene is TRBV10-3, the J gene TRBJ2-3; 10 positions agree with TRBD2. Germline V gives CDR1 ENHRY, CDR2 SYGVKD. After removal of 11 bases from V and 2 bases from J, the junction contained 7 bases not matched to a gene. The length of the CDR3 is 14 residues. CDR3 bases: TGTGCCTCGCGCGGACTAGCGGCCACAGATACGCAGTATTTT. Its protein is CASRGLAATDTQYF.

This clonotype showed up many times. The rearrangement joins TRBV20-1 to TRBJ2-6, with 12 bases fitting TRBD2. The CDR3 totals 19 residues. With V trimmed by 1 base and J by 0 bases, 7 bases remained unmatched. Per germline, CDR1 DFQATT and CDR2 SNEGSKA (reference sequence). The CDR3 is CSARARGLAGISGANVLTF. Written as DNA, the CDR3 is TGCAGTGCTAGAGCGCGAGGACTAGCGGGAATCTCTGGGGCCAACGTCCTGACTTTC.

This clonotype was observed at least ten times. This chain links TRBV9 with TRBJ2-2; possible D gene TRBD1, 7 bases. The V end was cut by 4 bases, the J end by 7 bases, with 14 bases between. There are 14 residues in the CDR3. Germline V gene sequence: CDR1 SGDLS, CDR2 YYNGEE. CDR3 residues: CASSTGTAGGELFF. CDR3 nucleotide sequence: TGTGCCAGCAGCACCGGGACAGCGGGCGGGGAGCTGTTTTTT.

The chain recombines TRBV20-1 with TRBJ2-7; perhaps TRBD1 as D (5 bases). Germline values: CDR1 DFQATT, CDR2 SNEGSKA (reference sequence). V lost 3 bases, J lost 2 bases, and 11 bases lay in between. The CDR3 runs to 13 residues. CDR3 sequence reads: CSASLKGTYEQYF. CDR3 nucleotides: TGCAGTGCTAGTTTAAAGGGGACCTACGAGCAGTACTTC.

This clonotype was recorded many times. The chain recombines TRBV19 with TRBJ1-1; D unclear. The V gene lost 9 bases and the J gene lost 3 bases, with 5 bases spanning the gap. Germline CDR1 is LNHDA and CDR2 is SQIVND (reference sequence). The CDR3 consists of 10 residues. CDR3 sequence (DNA): TGTGCCAGCTTTGACACTGAAGCTTTCTTT. Protein sequence: CASFDTEAFF.

This clonotype was observed at least ten times. The chain has TRBV20-1 and TRBJ2-4, with 8 bases identical to TRBD2. The CDR3 consists of 18 residues. CDR1 is DFQATT and CDR2 is SNEGSKA in the germline V gene (reference sequence). V shed 0 bases, J shed 3 bases, and the junction held 13 bases outside the gene matches. In DNA form, the CDR3 reads TGCAGTGCTAGAGATCGGCCTAGCGGGCACCTTATCAAAAACATTCAGTACTTC. Its protein is CSARDRPSGHLIKNIQYF.

For this clonotype: Since a much larger clone is just one base distant, this may be a read error. V is TRBV5-1 and J is TRBJ1-1, with TRBD1 matching 8 bases. Trimming at V came to 4 bases and at J to 7 bases, leaving 12 bases not matched to a gene. Germline loops: CDR1 SGHRS, CDR2 YFSETQ. The CDR3 is made up of 15 amino acids. The CDR3 DNA follows: TGCGCCAGCAGCCTTCGACAGGGGCCGTACCGTGAAGCTTTCTTT. Its protein is CASSLRQGPYREAFF.

The chain has TRBV7-9 and TRBJ1-2; D gene unclear. CDR1 is SEHNR, CDR2 FQNEAQ, per germline (reference sequence). CDR3 length equals 15 residues. Trimming shortened V by 1 base and J by 0 bases, and 9 bases separated the two germline ends. The CDR3 is CASSLGSGPNYGYTF. The CDR3, as DNA: TGTGCCAGCAGCTTAGGTTCCGGGCCTAACTATGGCTACACCTTC.

This clonotype has at least ten counts. The chain links TRBV29-1 to TRBJ2-7; 7 bases fit TRBD2. From germline, CDR1 is SQVTM and CDR2 ANQGSEA. The CDR3 spans 14 residues. Trimming cost V 2 bases and J 6 bases; bases outside gene matches: 10. For the CDR3, the DNA is TGCAGCGTTGAAACAAGCGGGGTCCCGGGCGAGCAGTACTTC. Encoded protein: CSVETSGVPGEQYF.